The sequence of this T cell receptor (beta chain) was determined in a study of blood T cell repertoires in COVID-19. Across the study: PBMCs, B-cell-depleted T cells, or T cells provided the cDNA or gDNA that made up the material.

Per the authors' pipeline: Amplification of reference gene primers provided the estimated nucleated cell counts. Only in-frame clones appear in the TCRdb table, and some are missing; sequencing was by immunoSEQ multiplex PCR. V, J and clone size were drawn from that table, and D and trimming were deduced from the DNA. The sample shows around 100,000 clones, around 72% of them seen only once. The CDR3 has 15 amino acids. V was pared by 2 bases and J by 4 bases, with 2 bases of the junction left unmatched. From germline, CDR1 is MGHDK and CDR2 SYGVNS. This chain connects TRBV25-1 to TRBJ2-2; TRBD2 matches 9 bases. Sequenced material: peripheral blood. The clonotype originates from a man between 65 and 79 years old with COVID-19, enrolled during active disease. The CDR3 nucleotides are TGTGCCAGCAGTGAACTAGCGGGAACCACCGGGGAGCTGTTTTTT. Translation: CASSELAGTTGELFF.